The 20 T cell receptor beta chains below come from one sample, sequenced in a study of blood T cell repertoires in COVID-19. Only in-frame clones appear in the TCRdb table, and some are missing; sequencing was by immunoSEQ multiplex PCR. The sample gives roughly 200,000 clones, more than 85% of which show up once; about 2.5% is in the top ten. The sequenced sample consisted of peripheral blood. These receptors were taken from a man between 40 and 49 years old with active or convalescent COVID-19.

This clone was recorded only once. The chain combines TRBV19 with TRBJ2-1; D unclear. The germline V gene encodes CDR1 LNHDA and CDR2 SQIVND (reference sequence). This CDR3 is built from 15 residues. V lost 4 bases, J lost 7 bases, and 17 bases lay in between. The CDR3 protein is CASSNQVRSSNEQFF. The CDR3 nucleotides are TGTGCCAGTAGTAACCAGGTTAGGTCTTCTAATGAGCAGTTCTTC.

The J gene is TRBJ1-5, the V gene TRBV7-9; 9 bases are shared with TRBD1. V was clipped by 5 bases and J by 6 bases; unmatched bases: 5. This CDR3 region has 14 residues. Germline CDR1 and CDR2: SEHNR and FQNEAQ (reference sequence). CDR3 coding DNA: TGTGCCAGCAGCAAGGGACAGGGAGGTCAGCCCCAGCATTTT. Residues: CASSKGQGGQPQHF.

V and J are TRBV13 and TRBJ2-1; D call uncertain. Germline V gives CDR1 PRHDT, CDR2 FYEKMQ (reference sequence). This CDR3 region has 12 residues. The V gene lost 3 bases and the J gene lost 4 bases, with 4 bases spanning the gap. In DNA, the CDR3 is TGTGCCAGCAGCTTGAGGTACAATGAGCAGTTCTTC. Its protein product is CASSLRYNEQFF.

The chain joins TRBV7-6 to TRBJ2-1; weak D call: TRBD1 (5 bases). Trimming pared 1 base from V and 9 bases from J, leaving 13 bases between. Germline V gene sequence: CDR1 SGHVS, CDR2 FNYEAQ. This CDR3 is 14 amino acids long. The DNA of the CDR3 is TGTGCCAGCAGCTTAGACGGCAGGGTGACTGAGCAGTTCTTC. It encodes CASSLDGRVTEQFF.

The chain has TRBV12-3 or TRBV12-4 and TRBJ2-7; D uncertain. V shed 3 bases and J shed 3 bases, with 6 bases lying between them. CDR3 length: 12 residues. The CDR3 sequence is CASSFQVYEQYF. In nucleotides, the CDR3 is TGTGCCAGCAGTTTTCAGGTCTACGAGCAGTACTTC.

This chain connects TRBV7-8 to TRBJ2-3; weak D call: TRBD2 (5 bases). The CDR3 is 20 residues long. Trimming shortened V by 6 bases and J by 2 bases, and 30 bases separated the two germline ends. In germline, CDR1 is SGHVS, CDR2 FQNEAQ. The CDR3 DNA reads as TGTGCCAGCAGGCAGAAACGGGGTGGGAAAGGTGCCCCTCACACAGATACGCAGTATTTT. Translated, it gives CASRQKRGGKGAPHTDTQYF. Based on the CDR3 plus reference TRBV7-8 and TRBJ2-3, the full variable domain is GAGVSQSPRYKVAKRGQDVALRCDPISGHVSLFWYQQALGQGPEFLTYFQNEAQLDKSGLPSDRFFAERPEGSVSTLKIQRTQQEDSAVYLCASRQKRGGKGAPHTDTQYFGPGTRLTVL.

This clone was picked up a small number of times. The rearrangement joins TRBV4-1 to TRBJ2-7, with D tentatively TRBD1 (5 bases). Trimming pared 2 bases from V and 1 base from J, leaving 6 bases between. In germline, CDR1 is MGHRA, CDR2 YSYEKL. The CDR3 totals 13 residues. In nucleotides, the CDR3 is TGCGCCAGCAGCCAACCAGGGTCCTACGAGCAGTACTTC. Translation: CASSQPGSYEQYF.

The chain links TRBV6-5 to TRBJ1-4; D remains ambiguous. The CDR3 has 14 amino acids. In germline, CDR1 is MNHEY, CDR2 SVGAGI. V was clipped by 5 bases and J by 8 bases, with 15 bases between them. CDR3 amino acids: CASSPTESGEKLFF. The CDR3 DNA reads TGTGCCAGCAGTCCGACTGAGAGCGGGGAAAAACTGTTTTTT.

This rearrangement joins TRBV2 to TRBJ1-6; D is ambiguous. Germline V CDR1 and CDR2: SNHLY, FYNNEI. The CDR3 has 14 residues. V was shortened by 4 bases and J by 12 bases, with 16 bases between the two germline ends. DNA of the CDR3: TGTGCCAGCAGTGGTGGGCGGACTAGTCAACCCCTCCACTTT. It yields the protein CASSGGRTSQPLHF.

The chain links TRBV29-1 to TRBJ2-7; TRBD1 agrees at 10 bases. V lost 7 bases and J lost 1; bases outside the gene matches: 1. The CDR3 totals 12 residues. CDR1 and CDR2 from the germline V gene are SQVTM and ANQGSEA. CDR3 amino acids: CSAGQGSYEQYF. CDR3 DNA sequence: TGCAGCGCGGGACAGGGGTCCTACGAGCAGTACTTC.

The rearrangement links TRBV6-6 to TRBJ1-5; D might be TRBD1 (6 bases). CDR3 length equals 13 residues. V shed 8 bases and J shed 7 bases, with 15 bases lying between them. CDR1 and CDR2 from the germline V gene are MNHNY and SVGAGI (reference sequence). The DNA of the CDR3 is TGTGCCAGCGGCGTGAGAGGGGGACAGCCCCAGCATTTT. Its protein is CASGVRGGQPQHF.

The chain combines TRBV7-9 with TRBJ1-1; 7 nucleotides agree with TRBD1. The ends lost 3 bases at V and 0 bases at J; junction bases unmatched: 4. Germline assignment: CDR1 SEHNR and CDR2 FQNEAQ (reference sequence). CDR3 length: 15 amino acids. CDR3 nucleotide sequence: TGTGCCAGCAGCTTTAACAGGGGATTGAACACTGAAGCTTTCTTT. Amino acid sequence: CASSFNRGLNTEAFF. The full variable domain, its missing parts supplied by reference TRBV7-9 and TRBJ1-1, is DTGVSQNPRHKITKRGQNVTFRCDPISEHNRLYWYRQTLGQGPEFLTYFQNEAQLEKSRLLSDRFSAERPKGSFSTLEIQRTEQGDSAMYLCASSFNRGLNTEAFFGQGTRLTVV.

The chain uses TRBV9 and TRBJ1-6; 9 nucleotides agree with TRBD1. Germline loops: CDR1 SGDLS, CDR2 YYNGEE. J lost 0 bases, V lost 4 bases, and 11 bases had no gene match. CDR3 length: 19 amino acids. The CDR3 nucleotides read TGTGCCAGCAGCACTACGTGGGACAGGGAGGACTCCTATAATTCACCCCTCCACTTT. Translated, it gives CASSTTWDREDSYNSPLHF. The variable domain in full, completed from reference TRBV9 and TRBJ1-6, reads DSGVTQTPKHLITATGQRVTLRCSPRSGDLSVYWYQQSLDQGLQFLIQYYNGEERAKGNILERFSAQQFPDLHSELNLSSLELGDSALYFCASSTTWDREDSYNSPLHFGNGTRLTVT.

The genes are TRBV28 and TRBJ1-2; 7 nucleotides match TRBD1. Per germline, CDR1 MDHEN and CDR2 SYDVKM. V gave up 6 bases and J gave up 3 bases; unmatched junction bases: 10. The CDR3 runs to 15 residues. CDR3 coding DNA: TGTGCCAGCAGCGTCTGGGGCAGGGGGGACTATGGCTACACCTTC. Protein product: CASSVWGRGDYGYTF.

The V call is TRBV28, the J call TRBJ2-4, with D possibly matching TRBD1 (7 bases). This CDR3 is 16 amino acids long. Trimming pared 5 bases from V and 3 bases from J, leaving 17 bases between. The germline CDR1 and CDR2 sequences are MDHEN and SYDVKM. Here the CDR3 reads CASSIPGGGGKNIQYF. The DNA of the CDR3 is TGTGCCAGCAGTATTCCAGGGGGAGGTGGCAAAAACATTCAGTACTTC.

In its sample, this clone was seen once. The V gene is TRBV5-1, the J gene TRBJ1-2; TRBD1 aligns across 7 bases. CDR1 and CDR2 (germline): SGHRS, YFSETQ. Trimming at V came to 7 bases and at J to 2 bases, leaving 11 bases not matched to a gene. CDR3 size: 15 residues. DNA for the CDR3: TGCGCCAGCTCTCCTGGTACAGGGGCGAACTATGGCTACACCTTC. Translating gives CASSPGTGANYGYTF.

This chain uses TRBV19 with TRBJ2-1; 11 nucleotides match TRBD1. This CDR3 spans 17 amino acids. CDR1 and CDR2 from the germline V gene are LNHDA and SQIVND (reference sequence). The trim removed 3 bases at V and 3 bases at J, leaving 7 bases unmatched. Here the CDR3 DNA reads TGTGCCAGTAGTATTAGGGGTGGGACAGGGGGCTACAATGAGCAGTTCTTC. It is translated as CASSIRGGTGGYNEQFF.

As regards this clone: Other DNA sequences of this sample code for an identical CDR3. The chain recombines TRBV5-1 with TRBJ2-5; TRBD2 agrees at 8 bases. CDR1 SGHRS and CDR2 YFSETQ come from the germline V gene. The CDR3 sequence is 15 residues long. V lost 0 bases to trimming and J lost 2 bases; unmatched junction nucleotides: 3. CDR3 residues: CASSLAAGGQETQYF. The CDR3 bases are TGCGCCAGCAGCTTGGCCGCGGGGGGACAAGAGACCCAGTACTTC.

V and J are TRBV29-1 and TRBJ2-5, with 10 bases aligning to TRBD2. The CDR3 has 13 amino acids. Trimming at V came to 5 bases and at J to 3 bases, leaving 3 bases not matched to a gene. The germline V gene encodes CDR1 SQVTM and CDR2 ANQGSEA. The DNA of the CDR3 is TGCAGCGTTCGGCTAGCGGGGGAAGAGACCCAGTACTTC. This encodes CSVRLAGEETQYF.

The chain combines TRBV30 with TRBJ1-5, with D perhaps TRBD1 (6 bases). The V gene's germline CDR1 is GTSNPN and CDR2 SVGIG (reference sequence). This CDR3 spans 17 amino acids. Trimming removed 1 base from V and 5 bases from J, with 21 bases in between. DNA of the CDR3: TGTGCCTGGAGTGGGTCCCGATCCGACAGGTCTCATCAGCCCCAGCATTTT. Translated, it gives CAWSGSRSDRSHQPQHF.